This T cell receptor (beta chain) stems from a study of blood T cell repertoires in COVID-19. Study as a whole: Samples of COVID-19 (acute and convalescent) were obtained from the United States, Italy and Spain.

V shed 3 bases and J shed 7 bases, with 9 bases lying between them. Per germline, CDR1 LNHDA and CDR2 SQIVND (reference sequence). The CDR3 covers 13 residues. On this clone itself: This sample also contains other DNA sequences that code for the same CDR3.

Clinical history reported by participants formed the basis on which cohorts were assigned. Per the study methods: Amplifying reference gene primers gave estimates of nucleated cell counts. Sequencing was performed with immunoSEQ multiplex PCR; in TCRdb, only in-frame clones are kept and a portion is missing. The V and J calls and clone size are taken from that table; D and trimming were inferred from the DNA. The sample has some 340,000 clones, 85% to 95% seen once. The sequenced sample consisted of PBMCs or T cells enriched from blood (not recorded which). The chain is built from TRBV19 and TRBJ2-2, with no clear D. This clonotype was obtained from a woman aged 25 to 39 who had been exposed to COVID-19. Here the CDR3 reads CASSIGGNGELFF. The CDR3 bases are TGTGCCAGTAGTATCGGCGGAAACGGGGAGCTGTTTTTT.